This T cell receptor beta chain was observed in a study of T cell changes during pregnancy in multiple sclerosis. TCRdb's copy holds only in-frame clones and misses some; the assay was immunoSEQ multiplex PCR. This table has around 49,000 clones, around 91% appearing once. This TCR came from a female donor in good health, enrolled as a control in a pregnancy study. The sample was peripheral blood, taken after pregnancy.

The CDR3 DNA sequence: TGTGCCAGCAGCCCGCGGACAGGGCGTGGGAATGAGCAGTTCTTC. Its protein product is CASSPRTGRGNEQFF. The chain is built from TRBV11-2 and TRBJ2-1, with TRBD1 matching over 8 bases. The CDR3 is made up of 15 amino acids. V was clipped by 5 bases and J by 7 bases; unmatched bases: 10. CDR1 and CDR2 from the germline V gene are SGHAT and FQNNGV.